This T cell receptor beta chain came from a study of technical replicates of blood from a handful of donors. V was pared by 0 bases and J by 4 bases, with 14 bases between. Germline V gene sequence: CDR1 SGHTA, CDR2 FQGNSA. The CDR3 runs to 16 residues. Produced via immunoSEQ multiplex PCR; TCRdb's table is partial and in-frame only. The table records about 81,000 clones, approximately 96% of them present only once. The sequenced sample was T cells isolated from PBMCs. The TCR comes from a human donor in good health. The rearrangement uses TRBV7-2 and TRBJ2-3, with D possibly TRBD1 on 6 matching bases. CDR3 DNA sequence: TGTGCCAGCAGCTTAGCGCCCACAGGGAATGCAGATACGCAGTATTTT. Its translation is CASSLAPTGNADTQYF.